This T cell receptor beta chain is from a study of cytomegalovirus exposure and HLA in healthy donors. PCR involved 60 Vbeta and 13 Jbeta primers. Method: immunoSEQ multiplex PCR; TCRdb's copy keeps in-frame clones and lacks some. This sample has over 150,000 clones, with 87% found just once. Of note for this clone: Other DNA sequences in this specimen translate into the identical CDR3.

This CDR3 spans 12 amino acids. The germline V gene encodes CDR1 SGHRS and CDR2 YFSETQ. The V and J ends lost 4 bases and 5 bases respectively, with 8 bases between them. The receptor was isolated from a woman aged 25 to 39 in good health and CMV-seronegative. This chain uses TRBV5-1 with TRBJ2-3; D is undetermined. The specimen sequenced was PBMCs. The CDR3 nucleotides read TGCGCCAGCAGCAGAGCCGGAGATACGCAGTATTTT. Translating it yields CASSRAGDTQYF.